This T cell receptor beta chain was captured by sequencing in a study of blood T cell repertoires in COVID-19. At the level of the study: PBMCs, B-cell-depleted T cells, or T cells provided the cDNA or gDNA that made up the material.

The CDR3 spans 15 residues. The V and J ends lost 0 bases and 3 bases respectively, with 10 bases between them. CDR1 is SGHRS and CDR2 is YFSETQ in the germline V gene. Source study methods: Cell counts per sample came from amplifying reference gene primers. Sequencing used immunoSEQ multiplex PCR; TCRdb keeps in-frame clones, though not all of them. Clone size and the V and J calls come from that table; the DNA yielded D and trimming. The sample holds 150,000 to 200,000 clones, roughly 87% seen once. This clone was recorded only once. V gene TRBV5-1 combines with J gene TRBJ1-3; D is possibly TRBD1 (6 bases). This receptor was obtained from a man in his late teens or twenties who had recovered from COVID-19. The sequenced sample consisted of peripheral blood. This chain's CDR3 is CASSLGQESGNTIYF. The CDR3 bases are TGCGCCAGCAGCTTGGGACAGGAGAGTGGAAACACCATATATTTT.